This T cell receptor (beta chain) was sequenced for a study of blood T cell repertoires in COVID-19. On the study more broadly: Italy, Spain and the United States were the sources of the convalescent and acute COVID-19 samples. The analysed material was cDNA or gDNA that came from T cells, B-cell-depleted T cells, or PBMCs.

Seattle-derived patients entered the study during active infection and were followed longitudinally. The CDR3 sequence is 16 residues long. Germline CDR1 MGHRA, CDR2 YSYEKL. The ends were cut back, 3 bases at V and 0 bases at J, with 14 bases in the middle. In the original workflow: Quantification of nucleated cells was approximated via reference gene primer amplification. Data came from immunoSEQ multiplex PCR; TCRdb stores just in-frame clones and leaves some out. The V and J calls and clone size come from that table; D and trimming were worked out from the DNA. Among about 260,000 clones, 91% were seen once, and the ten largest hold 2.5% to 3%.

The source is a person aged 18 to 35 with COVID-19, enrolled during active disease. The material sequenced was peripheral blood. The chain carries TRBV4-1 and TRBJ1-1; D perhaps matches TRBD1 (5 bases). CDR3 residues: CASSHPLGLLNTEAFF. CDR3 coding DNA: TGCGCCAGCAGCCACCCCCTGGGGCTGTTGAACACTGAAGCTTTCTTT.